This TCR beta chain is drawn from a study of early T cells in non-severe SARS-CoV-2 infection (dated by TCRdb to 2020 to 2022). Regarding the complete study: Because TCR sequencing was done on bulk RNA from unsorted whole blood, the alpha and beta chains could not be paired. Overall study outcomes, separate from this receptor: VDJdb matching was skewed toward anti-spike CD8 responses, so virus-specific expansions were likely underestimated and private and CD4 specificities were missed.

In its sample, this clonotype was seen many times. The antigen this receptor binds is unknown. Within one base of it there is no much larger clone, and no base qualities were kept. Including the terminal cysteine and phenylalanine, the CDR3 comprises 12 residues. CDR3 DNA only is kept here, 36 bases in frame from base 1. V sheds 0 bases and J sheds 6 bases, leaving 9 bases between their ends. CDR1 and CDR2 are read off the germline V gene (reference sequence) as DFQATT and SNEGSKA. Receptor libraries were prepared by 5' RACE. The sequencing machine was a NextSeq 500. The TCR library protocol attached unique molecular identifiers to individual cDNA molecules to correct for sequencing error and PCR bias. Both TCR alpha and beta chains were sequenced, and tight co-correlation was observed between alpha and beta sequence abundances in each sample. Processing in the source paper ran as follows. V gene, J gene and CDR3 annotation of TCR sequences was performed with Decombinator V4. Expanded TCRs were defined as changing significantly between any two time points under a Poisson model with p below 0.0001. TCR abundances were normalised to the total number of TCRs sequenced in each sample and reported as counts per million. TRAV1-2 paired with TRAJ12, TRAJ20 or TRAJ33 defined MAIT TCRs, while TRAV10 paired with TRAJ18 defined iNKT TCRs. A search of VDJdb, accessed on 1 November 2021, was run for TCRs annotated to CMV, EBV and SARS-CoV-2, with TCRs annotated for multiple antigens excluded. TCRdb applied fastp at Q25 and MiXCR to the public reads, then kept only in-frame beta chains. Here each entry gathers all rows of one CDR3 protein and keeps the most common genes and DNA. The V and J calls follow TCRdb's processing rather than the paper's. The sample yields 50,000 to 85,000 distinct CDR3 sequences; 8% to 9.5% were counted once. 3% to 3.5% of the sample comes from the top ten.

This was a case-control study nested in a cohort of healthcare workers in London, UK, who had nasopharyngeal swab PCR tests and blood samples taken every week. Between 23 and 31 March 2020, the week of the UK lockdown, healthcare workers were enrolled and then followed up weekly for as long as 16 weeks. The receptor comes from an adult who was a healthcare worker with PCR-confirmed SARS-CoV-2 infection or an uninfected control (not recorded which). Rearrangement joined TRBV20-1 to TRBJ2-7; TRBD2 is perhaps the D gene, given 6 matching bases. Sequenced: whole blood. The CDR3: CSARDGDFEQYF. The nucleotide sequence is TGCAGTGCTAGAGATGGGGACTTCGAGCAGTACTTC.